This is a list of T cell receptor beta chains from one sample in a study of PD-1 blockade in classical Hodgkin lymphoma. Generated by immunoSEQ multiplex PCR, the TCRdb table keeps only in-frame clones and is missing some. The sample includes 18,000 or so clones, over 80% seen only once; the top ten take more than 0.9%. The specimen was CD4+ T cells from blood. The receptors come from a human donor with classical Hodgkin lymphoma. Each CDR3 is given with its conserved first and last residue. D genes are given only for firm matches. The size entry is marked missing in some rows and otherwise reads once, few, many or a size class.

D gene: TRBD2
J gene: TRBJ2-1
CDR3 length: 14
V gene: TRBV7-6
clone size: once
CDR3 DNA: TGTGCCAGCAGCTTAAGCGGGAGGGCCGATGAGCAGTTCTTC
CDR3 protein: CASSLSGRADEQFF

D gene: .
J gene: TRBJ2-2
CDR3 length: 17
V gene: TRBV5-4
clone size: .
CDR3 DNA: TGTGCCAGCAGCTTGGCGCAGCAAGGGAGGAACACCGGGGAGCTGTTTTTT
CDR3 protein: CASSLAQQGRNTGELFF

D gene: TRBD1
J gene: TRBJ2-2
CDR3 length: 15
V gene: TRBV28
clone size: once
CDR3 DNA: TGTGCCAGCAGTTCTGGGGCAGGGGGCTCCTGGGAGCTGTTTTTT
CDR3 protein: CASSSGAGGSWELFF

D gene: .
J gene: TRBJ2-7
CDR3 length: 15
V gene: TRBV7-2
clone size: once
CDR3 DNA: TGTGCCAGCAGCCTCCAGGGGACTCTGAATATCGAGCAGTACTTC
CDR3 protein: CASSLQGTLNIEQYF

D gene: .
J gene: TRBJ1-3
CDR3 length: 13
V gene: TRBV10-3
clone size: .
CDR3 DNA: TGTGCCATCAGTGAACGGCCCGGAAACACCATATATTTT
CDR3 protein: CAISERPGNTIYF

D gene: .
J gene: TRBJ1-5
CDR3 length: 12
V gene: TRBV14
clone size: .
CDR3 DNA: TGTGCCAGCAGCCAAGGTTTTCAGCCCCAGCATTTT
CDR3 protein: CASSQGFQPQHF

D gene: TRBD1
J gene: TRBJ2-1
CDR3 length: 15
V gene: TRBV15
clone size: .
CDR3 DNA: TGTGCCACCAGCACCAGACAGGGGGGCTACAATGAGCAGTTCTTC
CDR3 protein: CATSTRQGGYNEQFF

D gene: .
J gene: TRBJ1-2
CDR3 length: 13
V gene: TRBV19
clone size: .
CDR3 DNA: TGTGCCAGTAGTATAGACCCGACCTATGGCTACACCTTC
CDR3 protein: CASSIDPTYGYTF

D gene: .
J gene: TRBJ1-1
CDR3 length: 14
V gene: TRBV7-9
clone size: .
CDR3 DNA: TGTGCCAGCAGCTTATTAGGCCAGACGGGTGAAGCTTTCTTT
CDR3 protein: CASSLLGQTGEAFF

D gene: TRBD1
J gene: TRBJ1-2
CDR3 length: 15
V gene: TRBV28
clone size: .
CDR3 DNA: TGTGCCAGCAGTTTATCAGGACAGGAGCGCTATGGCTACACCTTC
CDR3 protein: CASSLSGQERYGYTF

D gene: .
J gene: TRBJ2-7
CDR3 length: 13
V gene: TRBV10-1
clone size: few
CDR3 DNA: TGCGCCAGCAGTGAGCACAGGGAATCCCGTCAGTACTTC
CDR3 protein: CASSEHRESRQYF

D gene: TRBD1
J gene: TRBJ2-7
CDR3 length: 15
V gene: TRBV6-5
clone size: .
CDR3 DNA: TGTGCCAGCAGTTTCGGACCCGACAGGGGGTATGAGCAGTACTTC
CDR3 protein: CASSFGPDRGYEQYF

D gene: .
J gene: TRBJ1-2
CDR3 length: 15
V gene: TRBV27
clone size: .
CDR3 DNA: TGTGCCAGCAGTCTGACGGGACGCCGAAACTATGGCTACACCTTC
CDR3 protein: CASSLTGRRNYGYTF

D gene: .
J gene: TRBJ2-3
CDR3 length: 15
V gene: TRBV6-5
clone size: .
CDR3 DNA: TGTGCCAGCAGTTACTCCTCGACTACGTCAGATACGCAGTATTTT
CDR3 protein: CASSYSSTTSDTQYF

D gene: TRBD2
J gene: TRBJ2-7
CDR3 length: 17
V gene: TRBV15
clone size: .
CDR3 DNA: TGTGCCACCAGCAGAGATCTAGCGGGAGCGGGAGCTTCCGAGCAGTACTTC
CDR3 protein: CATSRDLAGAGASEQYF

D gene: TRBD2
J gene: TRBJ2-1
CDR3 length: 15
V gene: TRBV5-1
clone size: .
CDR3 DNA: TGCGCCAGCAGCCCGGTTGCTAGCGGGAGGGATGAGCAGTTCTTC
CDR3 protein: CASSPVASGRDEQFF

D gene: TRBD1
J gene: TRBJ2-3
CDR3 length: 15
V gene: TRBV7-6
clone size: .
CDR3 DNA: TGTGCCAGCAGCTTACATGGGACAGAGACAGATACGCAGTATTTT
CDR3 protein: CASSLHGTETDTQYF

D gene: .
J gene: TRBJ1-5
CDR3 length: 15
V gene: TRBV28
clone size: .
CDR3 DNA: TGTGCCAGCAGACGACAGATCGATAGCAATCAGCCCCAGCATTTT
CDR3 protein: CASRRQIDSNQPQHF

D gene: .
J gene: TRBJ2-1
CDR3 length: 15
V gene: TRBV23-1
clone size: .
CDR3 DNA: TGCGCCAGCAGTCTGGAAGGGAGCTCCTACAATGAGCAGTTCTTC
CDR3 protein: CASSLEGSSYNEQFF

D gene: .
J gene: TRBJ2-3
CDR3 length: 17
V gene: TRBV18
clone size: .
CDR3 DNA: TGTGCCAGCTCACCTTCGGGTGTTTTTGGGAGCACAGATACGCAGTATTTT
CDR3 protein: CASSPSGVFGSTDTQYF

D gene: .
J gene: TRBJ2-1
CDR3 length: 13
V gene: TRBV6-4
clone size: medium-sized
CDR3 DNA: TGTGCCAGCAGTGGCCAGGGGGGCAATGAGCAGTTCTTC
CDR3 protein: CASSGQGGNEQFF

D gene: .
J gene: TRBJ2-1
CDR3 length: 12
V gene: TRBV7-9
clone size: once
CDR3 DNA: TGTGCCCTTGGTAGGGTAGCCAATGAGCAGTTCTTC
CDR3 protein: CALGRVANEQFF

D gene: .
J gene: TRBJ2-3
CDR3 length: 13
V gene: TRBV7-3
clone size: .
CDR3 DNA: TGTGCCAGCAGCCCGTTTAGCACAGATACGCAGTATTTT
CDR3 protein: CASSPFSTDTQYF

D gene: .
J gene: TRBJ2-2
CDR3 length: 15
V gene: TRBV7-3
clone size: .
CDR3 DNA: TGTGCCAGCAGCATCACAGGGTTAAGCACCGGGGAGCTGTTTTTT
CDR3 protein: CASSITGLSTGELFF